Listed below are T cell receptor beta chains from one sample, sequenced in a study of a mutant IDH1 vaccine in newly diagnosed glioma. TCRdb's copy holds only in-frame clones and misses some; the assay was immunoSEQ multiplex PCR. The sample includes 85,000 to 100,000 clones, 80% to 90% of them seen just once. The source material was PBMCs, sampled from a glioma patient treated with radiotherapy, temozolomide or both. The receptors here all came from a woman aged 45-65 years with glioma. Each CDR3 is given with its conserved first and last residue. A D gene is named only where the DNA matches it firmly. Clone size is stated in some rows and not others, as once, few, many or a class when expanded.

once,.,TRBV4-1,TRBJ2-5,TGCGCCAGCAGCCTCGGGCTTCAAGAGACCCAGTACTTC,CASSLGLQETQYF
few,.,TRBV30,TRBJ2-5,TGTGCCTGGAGTGTCCTGGAGACCCAGTACTTC,CAWSVLETQYF
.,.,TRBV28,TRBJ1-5,TGTGCCAGCAGTTTATCGGGGTTGAATCAGCCCCAGCATTTT,CASSLSGLNQPQHF
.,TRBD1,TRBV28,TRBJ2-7,TGTGCCAGCAGTGGAGACGGACAGGGTACCTACGAGCAGTACTTC,CASSGDGQGTYEQYF
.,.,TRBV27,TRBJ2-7,TGTGCCAGCAGTTTATCGGGGGACTTCTACGAGCAGTACTTC,CASSLSGDFYEQYF
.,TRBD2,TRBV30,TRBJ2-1,TGTGCCTGGAGTCCACCGGGACTAGCGGGGTACAATGAGCAGTTCTTC,CAWSPPGLAGYNEQFF
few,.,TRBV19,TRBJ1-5,TGTGCCAGTAGTATTGGGGGATCTCAGCCCCAGCATTTT,CASSIGGSQPQHF
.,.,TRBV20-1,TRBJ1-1,TGCAGTGCTAGAGGACGGGGTGAAGCTTTCTTT,CSARGRGEAFF
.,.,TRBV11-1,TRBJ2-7,TGTGCCAGCAGCTCCCGGGACAAGCCCTACGAGCAGTACTTC,CASSSRDKPYEQYF
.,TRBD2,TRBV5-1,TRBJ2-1,TGCGCCAGCAGCTATACTAGCGGGAGCTCCTACAATGAGCAGTTCTTC,CASSYTSGSSYNEQFF
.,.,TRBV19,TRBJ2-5,TGTGCCAGTAGTGCAAGGGACAACCAAGAGACCCAGTACTTC,CASSARDNQETQYF
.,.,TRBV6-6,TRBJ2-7,TGTGCCAGCAGTTACTCCGGACCGACCTACGAGCAGTACTTC,CASSYSGPTYEQYF
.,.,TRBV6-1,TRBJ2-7,TGTGCCAGCCAGAAGGGGCAAACCTACGAGCAGTACTTC,CASQKGQTYEQYF
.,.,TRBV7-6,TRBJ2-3,TGTGCCAGCAGCTTACTTTCAGGGGTCAGGGAAGATACGCAGTATTTT,CASSLLSGVREDTQYF
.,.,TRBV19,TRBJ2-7,TGTGCCAGTAGTATGCTACAAGGTGGGCGGGGACCGCACGAGCAGTACTTC,CASSMLQGGRGPHEQYF
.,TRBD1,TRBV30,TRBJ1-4,TGTGCCTGGAGTGTACTTCGAGGGACAGGGAGTTTACGAGAAAAACTGTTTTTT,CAWSVLRGTGSLREKLFF
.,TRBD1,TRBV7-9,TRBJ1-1,TGTGCCAGCAGCACCGGGACAGGAATGAACACTGAAGCTTTCTTT,CASSTGTGMNTEAFF
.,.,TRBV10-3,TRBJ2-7,TGTGCCATCAGCGGAAGCTCCTACGAGCAGTACTTC,CAISGSSYEQYF
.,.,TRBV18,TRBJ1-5,TGTGCCAGCTCCCGGGACTCAAGGCAGCCCCAGCATTTT,CASSRDSRQPQHF
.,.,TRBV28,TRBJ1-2,TGTGCCAGCAGTAGCTCTGGACAGACTAAAGGCTACACCTTC,CASSSSGQTKGYTF
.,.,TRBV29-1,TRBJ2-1,TGCAGCGTTACTAGTACCAATGAGCAGTTCTTC,CSVTSTNEQFF
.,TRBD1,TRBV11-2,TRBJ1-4,TGTGCCAGCAGCCAAAACGGACAGGGGGCTGCTGAAAAACTGTTTTTT,CASSQNGQGAAEKLFF
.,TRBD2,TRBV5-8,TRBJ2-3,TGTGCCAGCAGCAAATCGGGACTAGCGGTAGCAGATACGCAGTATTTT,CASSKSGLAVADTQYF
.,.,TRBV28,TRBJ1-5,TGTGCCAGCAGAAAGAATCAGCCCCAGCATTTT,CASRKNQPQHF
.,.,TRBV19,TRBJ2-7,TGTGCCAGTAGTCTAAGAATTTCCTACGAGCAGTACTTC,CASSLRISYEQYF
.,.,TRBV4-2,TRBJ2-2,TGTGCCAGCAGCCAAGCCGGAAACACCGGGGAGCTGTTTTTT,CASSQAGNTGELFF
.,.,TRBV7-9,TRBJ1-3,TGTGCCAGCAGCGGGGGGCCTTCGGGGGCCGCTGGAAACACCATATATTTT,CASSGGPSGAAGNTIYF
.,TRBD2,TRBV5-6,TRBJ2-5,TGTGCCAGCAGCTTGGCCTCATCTAGCGGGCGGGGGGAGACCCAGTACTTC,CASSLASSSGRGETQYF
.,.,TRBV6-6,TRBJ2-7,TGTGCCAGCAGTTACTCCGGGACTGGCTCCTACGAGCAGTACTTC,CASSYSGTGSYEQYF
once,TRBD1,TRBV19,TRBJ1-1,TGTGCCAGTAGCCGGGACAGGGGTGAAGCTTTCTTT,CASSRDRGEAFF
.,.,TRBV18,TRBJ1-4,TGTGCCAGCTCACCATTCGGAAAGACAGCAACTAATGAAAAACTGTTTTTT,CASSPFGKTATNEKLFF
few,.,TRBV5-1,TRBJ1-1,TGCGCCAGCAGCTCCGTACCGTTAGAGACGGGACGGGAGAACACTGAAGCTTTCTTT,CASSSVPLETGRENTEAFF
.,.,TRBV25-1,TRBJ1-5,TGTGCCAGCGGGGACCTTTATCTGGCGCCCCAGCATTTT,CASGDLYLAPQHF
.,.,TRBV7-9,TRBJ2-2,TGTGCCAGCGGTGACGGCGACACCGGGGAGCTGTTTTTT,CASGDGDTGELFF
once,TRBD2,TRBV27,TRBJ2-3,TGTGCCAGCAGTTTCGGCGGGAGGGGGGGTGATACGCAGTATTTT,CASSFGGRGGDTQYF
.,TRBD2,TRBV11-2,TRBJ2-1,TGTGCCAGCAGCGAGACTAGCGGGATCGGCAATGAGCAGTTCTTC,CASSETSGIGNEQFF
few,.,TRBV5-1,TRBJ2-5,TGCGCCAGCAGCTTGGACCAAGAGACCCAGTACTTC,CASSLDQETQYF
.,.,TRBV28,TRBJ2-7,TGTGCCAGCAGTTTTTCGGGGAGTTCCCTCTACGAGCAGTACTTC,CASSFSGSSLYEQYF
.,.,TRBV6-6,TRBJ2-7,TGTGCCAGCAGTTACTCGATATCCTACGAGCAGTACTTC,CASSYSISYEQYF
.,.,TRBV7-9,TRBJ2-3,TGTGCCAGCAGCTATGGGGGGCCAGATACGCAGTATTTT,CASSYGGPDTQYF
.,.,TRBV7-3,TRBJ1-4,TGTGCCAGCAGCGTAGACAGGCCTAATGAAAAACTGTTTTTT,CASSVDRPNEKLFF
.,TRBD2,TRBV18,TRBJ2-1,TGTGCCAGCTCAATAGCGGGAGGGCCCACGTCGGATGAGCAGTTCTTC,CASSIAGGPTSDEQFF
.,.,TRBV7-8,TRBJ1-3,TGTGCCAGCAGCCACAAGGGCTCTGGAAACACCATATATTTT,CASSHKGSGNTIYF
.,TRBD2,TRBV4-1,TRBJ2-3,TGCGCCAGCAGCCTTGGACTAGCGGGAGCAGATACGCAGTATTTT,CASSLGLAGADTQYF
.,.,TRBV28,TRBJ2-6,TGTGCCAGCAGTTTTGCCGGGGCCAACGTCCTGACTTTC,CASSFAGANVLTF
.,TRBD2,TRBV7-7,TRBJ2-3,TGTGCTAGCAGCTTAGGCAAAACTAGCGACCCTAGCACAGATACGCAGTATTTT,CASSLGKTSDPSTDTQYF
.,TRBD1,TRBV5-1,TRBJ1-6,TGCGCCAGCAGCTTGGGGGGGACAGGGTATAATTCACCCCTCCACTTT,CASSLGGTGYNSPLHF
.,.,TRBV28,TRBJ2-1,TGTGCCAGCAGTAGACAGGCAAGCTCCTACAATGAGCAGTTCTTC,CASSRQASSYNEQFF
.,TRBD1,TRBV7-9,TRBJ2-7,TGTGCCAGCACCCGGGACAGGCACTCCTACGAGCAGTACTTC,CASTRDRHSYEQYF
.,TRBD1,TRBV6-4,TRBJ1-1,TGTGCCAGCAGCCGGGACAGGGGTGGCACTGAAGCTTTCTTT,CASSRDRGGTEAFF
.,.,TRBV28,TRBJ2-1,TGTGCCAGCAGTTTAGACCCCGGCCCTTACAATGAGCAGTTCTTC,CASSLDPGPYNEQFF
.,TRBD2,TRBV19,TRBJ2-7,TGTGCCAGTAGTCAGGCTAGCGGGAGATACGAGCAGTACTTC,CASSQASGRYEQYF
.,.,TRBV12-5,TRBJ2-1,TGTGCTAGTGGTTTGGAGGCAGGCTTTCAAGGCCCGAATCTATCTTCCTACAATGAGCAGTTCTTC,CASGLEAGFQGPNLSSYNEQFF
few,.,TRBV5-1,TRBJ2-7,TGCGCCAGCGGCCGGGTGAGACTAGGGATTTTAGAGCAGTACTTC,CASGRVRLGILEQYF
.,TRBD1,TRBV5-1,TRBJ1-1,TGCGCCAGCAGCGCCCAGGGGGTCGGGGGCACTGAAGCTTTCTTT,CASSAQGVGGTEAFF
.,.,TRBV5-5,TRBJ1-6,TGTGCCAGCAGCTTGGCAGGGCCGGTGGATTCACCCCTCCACTTT,CASSLAGPVDSPLHF
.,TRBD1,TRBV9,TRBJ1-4,TGTGCCAGCAGCGTAGCCGACAGGGGTAATGAAAAACTGTTTTTT,CASSVADRGNEKLFF
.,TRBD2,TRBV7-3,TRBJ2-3,TGTGCCAGCAGCCTACAGAGCGGGAGCCCCGATACGCAGTATTTT,CASSLQSGSPDTQYF
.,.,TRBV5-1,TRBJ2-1,TGCGCCAGCAGCTTTTCTGCGGGGAGCTCCTACAATGAGCAGTTCTTC,CASSFSAGSSYNEQFF